The present entry profiles one TCR beta chain with its context. The germline CDR1 and CDR2 sequences are MNHEY and SVGAGI. This CDR3 spans 16 amino acids. J lost 6 bases, V lost 0 bases, and 5 bases had no gene match. Original processing notes: Estimation of nucleated cell counts was performed using reference gene primer amplification. Data came from immunoSEQ multiplex PCR; TCRdb stores just in-frame clones and leaves some out. V, J and clone size reflect that table, while D and trimming were determined from the DNA. The sample lists approximately 280,000 clones; 85% to 90% were seen once. The data are from a study of blood T cell repertoires in COVID-19.

The V and J genes are TRBV6-5 and TRBJ2-3, with 11 positions matching TRBD2. The sequence derives from a woman younger than 35 with acute COVID-19. The source material was PBMCs or T cells enriched from blood (not recorded which). The DNA for the CDR3 is TGTGCCAGCAGTTACTCGGCTAGCGGGAGGATGGATACGCAGTATTTT. The encoded protein is CASSYSASGRMDTQYF.